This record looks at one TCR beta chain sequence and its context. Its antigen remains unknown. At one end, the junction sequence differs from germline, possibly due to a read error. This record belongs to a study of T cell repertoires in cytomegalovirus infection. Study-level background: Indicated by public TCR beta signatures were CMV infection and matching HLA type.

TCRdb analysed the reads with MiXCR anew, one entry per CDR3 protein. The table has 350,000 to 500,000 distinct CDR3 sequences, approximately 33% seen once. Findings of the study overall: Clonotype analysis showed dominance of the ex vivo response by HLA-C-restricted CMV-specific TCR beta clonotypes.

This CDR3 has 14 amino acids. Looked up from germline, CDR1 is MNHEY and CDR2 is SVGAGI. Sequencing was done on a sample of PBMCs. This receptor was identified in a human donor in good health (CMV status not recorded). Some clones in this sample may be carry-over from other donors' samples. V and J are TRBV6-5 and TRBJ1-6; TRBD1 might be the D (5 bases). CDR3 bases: TGTGCCATCAGTTACTCGACAGCTAATTCACCCCTCCACTTT. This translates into CAISYSTANSPLHF.